The 13 T cell receptor beta chains reported below all come from one sample, sequenced in a study of identical twins. MiXCR, applied by TCRdb to the 5' RACE reads, yields one record per CDR3 protein. The table includes some 760,000 distinct CDR3 sequences, 15% to 20% detected once. These data were also filed under a second study, of T cells expressing NK-cell markers.

The sample consisted of PBMCs. These receptor sequences come from a woman aged 18-35 years in good health.

The chain uses TRBV6-1 and TRBJ1-5; D not certain. CDR1 is MNHNS, CDR2 SASEGT, per germline. This CDR3 has 12 amino acids. V was pared by 7 bases and J by 5 bases, with 9 bases between. The CDR3 region has the DNA TGTGCCAGCACTCCCACCCATCAGCCCCAGCATTTT. Its translation: CASTPTHQPQHF.

The rearrangement uses TRBV12-3 or TRBV12-4 and TRBJ2-3; tentatively, D is TRBD1 (6 bases). Trimming stripped 5 bases from V and 6 bases from J, with 18 bases between. This CDR3 region has 15 residues. CDR3 sequence (DNA): TGTGCCAGCAGTGCTATAGGGGGTCTATCGGATACGCAGTATTTT. It translates to CASSAIGGLSDTQYF.

The rearrangement links TRBV7-2 to TRBJ1-6; tentatively, D is TRBD1 (5 bases). The CDR3 has 12 residues. Trimming removed 3 bases from V and 16 bases from J, with 13 bases in between. Germline-derived CDR1 and CDR2 are SGHTA and FQGNSA. Here the CDR3 reads CASSLEGTTLHF. CDR3 bases: TGTGCCAGCAGCTTGGAGGGGACTACACTCCACTTT. Looking up the rest from reference TRBV7-2 and TRBJ1-6 gives the full variable domain: GAGVSQSPSNKVTEKGKDVELRCDPISGHTALYWYRQSLGQGLEFLIYFQGNSAPDKSGLPSDRFSAERTGGSVSTLTIQRTQQEDSAVYLCASSLEGTTLHFGNGTRLTVT.

This chain uses TRBV28 with TRBJ1-4; a possible D gene is TRBD1 (6 bases). The ends were cut back, 5 bases at V and 1 base at J, with 14 bases in the middle. The CDR3 is made up of 16 amino acids. CDR1 and CDR2 (germline): MDHEN, SYDVKM. CDR3 residues: CASSPRGGGTNEKLFF. In DNA form, the CDR3 reads TGTGCCAGCAGTCCCCGAGGGGGGGGAACTAATGAAAAACTGTTTTTT.

The V gene is TRBV29-1, the J gene TRBJ1-2; possibly TRBD1 for D (5 bases). This CDR3 spans 11 amino acids. Trimming removed 2 bases at V and 7 bases at J, with 8 bases between. The germline V gene has CDR1 SQVTM and CDR2 ANQGSEA. CDR3 region: CSVERGVGYTF. DNA for the CDR3: TGCAGCGTTGAAAGAGGGGTTGGCTACACCTTC.

The sample holds a few counts of this clonotype. The V and J genes are TRBV20-1 and TRBJ2-1; tentative D call: TRBD2 (7 bases). The V end lost 2 bases, the J end lost 4 bases, and 12 bases lay between the germline ends. Germline CDR1 is DFQATT and CDR2 is SNEGSKA (reference sequence). This CDR3 is built from 14 residues. Here the CDR3 reads CSARRGRGYNEQFF. In nucleotides, the CDR3 is TGCAGTGCTAGAAGGGGGAGGGGGTACAATGAGCAGTTCTTC.

This clonotype has just a few counts. The genes are TRBV7-8 and TRBJ2-3, with D unresolved. CDR1 and CDR2 (germline): SGHVS, FQNEAQ. Trimming removed 2 bases at V and 2 bases at J, with 14 bases between. The length of the CDR3 is 16 residues. CDR3 sequence reads: CASSLFSEYLTDTQYF. CDR3 bases: TGTGCCAGCAGCTTATTCTCTGAGTATCTCACAGATACGCAGTATTTT.

The sample holds many counts of this clonotype. The chain joins TRBV12-3 or TRBV12-4 to TRBJ2-7; D call uncertain. The CDR3 is 13 residues long. Between the trimmed V and J ends, which lost 4 bases and 6 bases, there was a span of 13 bases. This chain's CDR3 is CASSSMGLGEQYF. Written as DNA, the CDR3 is TGTGCCAGCAGTTCGATGGGCCTGGGCGAGCAGTACTTC.

The V call is TRBV24-1, the J call TRBJ2-5, with 12 bases matching TRBD1. This CDR3 has 15 residues. Germline lookup yields CDR1 KGHDR and CDR2 SFDVKD. Trimming cost V 6 bases and J 1 base; bases outside gene matches: 2. CDR3 protein: CATSKGQGAQETQYF. CDR3 in DNA: TGTGCCACCAGTAAGGGACAGGGGGCCCAAGAGACCCAGTACTTC.

The rearrangement joins TRBV6-5 to TRBJ1-2, with a tentative D call TRBD1 (6 bases). The germline CDR1 and CDR2 sequences are MNHEY and SVGAGI. The ends were cut back, 2 bases at V and 5 bases at J, with 15 bases in the middle. This CDR3 region has 15 residues. The CDR3 region is CASSYAGGEGYGYTF. CDR3 nucleotides: TGTGCCAGCAGTTACGCCGGGGGCGAGGGATATGGCTACACCTTC.

The sample holds a few counts of this clonotype. J is TRBJ2-7 and V is TRBV12-3 or TRBV12-4, with D possibly being TRBD2 (6 bases). There are 15 residues in the CDR3. With 3 bases removed from V and 5 bases from J, the gap between germline ends came to 17 bases. Written as DNA, the CDR3 is TGTGCCAGCAGTTTCCTAGCGACCCTAATCCACGAGCAGTACTTC. This sequence encodes CASSFLATLIHEQYF.

This clonotype was found a few times. The rearrangement joins TRBV12-3 or TRBV12-4 to TRBJ2-7; 15 positions agree with TRBD2. V dropped 6 bases and J dropped 5; count of bases not matched to a gene: 2. The CDR3 contains 14 residues. The CDR3 bases are TGTGCCAGCAGCCGGACTAGCGGGGGGGACGAGCAGTACTTC. Amino acids: CASSRTSGGDEQYF.

This clonotype was counted a few times. This sequence joins TRBV5-6 and TRBJ2-1; D gene ambiguous. The V gene lost 0 bases and the J gene lost 2 bases, with 9 bases spanning the gap. CDR1 and CDR2 (germline): SGHDT, YYEEEE. The CDR3 has 15 residues. The CDR3: CASSLVRRTYNEQFF. DNA of the CDR3: TGTGCCAGCAGCTTGGTACGGCGGACCTACAATGAGCAGTTCTTC.